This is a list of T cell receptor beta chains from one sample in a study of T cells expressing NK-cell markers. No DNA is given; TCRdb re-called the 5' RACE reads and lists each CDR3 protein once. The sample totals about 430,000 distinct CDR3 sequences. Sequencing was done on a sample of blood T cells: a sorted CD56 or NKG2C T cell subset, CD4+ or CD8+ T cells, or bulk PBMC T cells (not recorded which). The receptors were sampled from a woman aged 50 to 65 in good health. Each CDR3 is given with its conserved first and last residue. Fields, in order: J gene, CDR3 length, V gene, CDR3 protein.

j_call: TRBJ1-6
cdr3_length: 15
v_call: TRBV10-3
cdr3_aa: CAISTQSSYNSPLHF

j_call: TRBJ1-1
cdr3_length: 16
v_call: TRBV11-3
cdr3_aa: CASSWRGIDRDTEAFF

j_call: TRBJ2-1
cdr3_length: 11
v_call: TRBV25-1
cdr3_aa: CASSDHLEQFF

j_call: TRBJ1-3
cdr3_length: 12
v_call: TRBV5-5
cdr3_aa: CASSFDGNTIYF

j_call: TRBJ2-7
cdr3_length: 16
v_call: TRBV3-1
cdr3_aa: CASRSGTSGTVSEQYF

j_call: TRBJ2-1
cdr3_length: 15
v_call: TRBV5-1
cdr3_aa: CASSGQGTSYNEQFF

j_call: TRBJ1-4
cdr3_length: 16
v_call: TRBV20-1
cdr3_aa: CSAHLRGQTTNEKLFF

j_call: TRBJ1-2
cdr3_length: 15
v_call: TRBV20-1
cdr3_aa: CSARDPQGALDGYTF

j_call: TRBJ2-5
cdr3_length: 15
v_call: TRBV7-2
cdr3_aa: CASSQSGSVVETQYF

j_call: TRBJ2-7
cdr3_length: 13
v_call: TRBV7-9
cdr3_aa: CASSRGEHYEQYF

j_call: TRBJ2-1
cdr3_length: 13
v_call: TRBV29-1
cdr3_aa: CSQGASSYNEQFF

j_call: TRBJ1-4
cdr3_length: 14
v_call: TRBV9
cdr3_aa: CASSVGTVGEKLFF

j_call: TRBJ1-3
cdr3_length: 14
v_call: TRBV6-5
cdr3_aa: CASRSLGQRNTIYF

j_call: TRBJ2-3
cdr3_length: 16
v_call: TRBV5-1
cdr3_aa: CASSVSRGFSTDTQYF

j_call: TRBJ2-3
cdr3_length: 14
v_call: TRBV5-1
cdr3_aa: CASSLGQATDTQYF

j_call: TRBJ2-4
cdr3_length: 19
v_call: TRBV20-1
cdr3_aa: CSARSGTSGSRVAKNIQYF

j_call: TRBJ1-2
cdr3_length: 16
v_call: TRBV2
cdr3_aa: CASSQGLRDRSFGYTF

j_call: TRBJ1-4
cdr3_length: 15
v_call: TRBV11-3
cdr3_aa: CASSRIPGPNEKLFF

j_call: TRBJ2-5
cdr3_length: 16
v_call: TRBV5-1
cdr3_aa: CASSLEGTGVGETQYF

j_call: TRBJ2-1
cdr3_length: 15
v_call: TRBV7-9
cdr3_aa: CASSPSGGTGSEQFF

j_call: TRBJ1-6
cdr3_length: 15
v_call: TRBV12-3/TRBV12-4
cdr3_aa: CASSFVGQDNSPLHF

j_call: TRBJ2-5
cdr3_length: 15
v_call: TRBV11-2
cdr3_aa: CASSLRPQGKETQYF

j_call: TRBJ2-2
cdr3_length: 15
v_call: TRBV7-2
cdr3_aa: CASSYGGQSTGELFF

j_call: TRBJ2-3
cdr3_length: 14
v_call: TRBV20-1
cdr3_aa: CSYRGLFQGDTQYF

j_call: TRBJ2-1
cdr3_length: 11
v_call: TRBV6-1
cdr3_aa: CASWLGNEQFF

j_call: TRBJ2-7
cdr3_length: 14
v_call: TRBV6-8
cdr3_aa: CASSSAGTKAEQYF

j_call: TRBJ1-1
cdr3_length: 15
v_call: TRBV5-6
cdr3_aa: CASSLRAGRGTEAFF

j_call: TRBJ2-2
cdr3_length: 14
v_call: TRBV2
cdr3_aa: CASSEETNTGELFF

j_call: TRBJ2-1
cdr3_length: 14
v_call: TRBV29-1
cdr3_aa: CSARPWVAGYEQFF

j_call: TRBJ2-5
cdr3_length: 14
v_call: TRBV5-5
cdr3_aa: CASSFGLLQETQYF

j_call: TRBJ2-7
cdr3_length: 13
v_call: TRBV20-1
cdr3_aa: CSALGSGSARQYF

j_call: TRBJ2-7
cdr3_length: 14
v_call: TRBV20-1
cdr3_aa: CSAYSGGYSYEQYF

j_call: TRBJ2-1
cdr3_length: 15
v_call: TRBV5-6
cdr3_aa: CASSLEPPSYNEQFF

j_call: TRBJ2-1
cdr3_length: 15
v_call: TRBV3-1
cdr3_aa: CASRSGHGRSNEQFF

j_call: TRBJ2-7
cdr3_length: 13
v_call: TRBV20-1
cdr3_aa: CSAIRDRVGEQYF

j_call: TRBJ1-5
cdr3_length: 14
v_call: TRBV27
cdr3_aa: CASTSNPTYQPQHF

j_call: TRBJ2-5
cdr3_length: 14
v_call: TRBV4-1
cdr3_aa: CASSQVATGETQYF

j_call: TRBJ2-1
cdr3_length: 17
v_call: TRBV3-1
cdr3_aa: CASSQGLASGIRGEQFF

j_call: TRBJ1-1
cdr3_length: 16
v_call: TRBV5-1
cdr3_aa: CASSSAPSPVNTEAFF

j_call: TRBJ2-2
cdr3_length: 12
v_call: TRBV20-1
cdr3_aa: CSARSLTGELFF

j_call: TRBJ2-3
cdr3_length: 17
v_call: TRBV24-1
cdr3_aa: CATSDQTSGRSSDTQYF

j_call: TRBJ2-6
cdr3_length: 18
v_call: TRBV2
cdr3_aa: CASSLLGLAGFGANVLTF

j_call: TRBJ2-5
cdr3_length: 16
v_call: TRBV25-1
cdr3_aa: CASSVSLTGVGETQYF

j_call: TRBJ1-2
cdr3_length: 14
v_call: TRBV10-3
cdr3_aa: CAISESGQGDGYTF

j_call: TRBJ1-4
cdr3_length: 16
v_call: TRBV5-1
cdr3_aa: CASSWQPGTGNEKLFF

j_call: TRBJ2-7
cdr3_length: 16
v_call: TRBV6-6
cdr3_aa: CASSLKRSGGYYEQYF

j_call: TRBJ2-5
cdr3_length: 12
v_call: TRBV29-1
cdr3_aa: CSADRGLETQYF

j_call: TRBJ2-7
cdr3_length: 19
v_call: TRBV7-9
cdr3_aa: CASSSLGLAGKGSSYEQYF

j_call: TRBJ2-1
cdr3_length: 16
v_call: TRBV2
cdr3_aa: CASRDRLAGGYNEQFF

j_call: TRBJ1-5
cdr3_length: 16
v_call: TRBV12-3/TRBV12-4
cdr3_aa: CASSFGGKVGNQPQHF

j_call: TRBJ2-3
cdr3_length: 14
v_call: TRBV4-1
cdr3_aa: CASSQVGGPPAQYF